This is a list of T cell receptor beta chains from one sample in a study of blood T cell repertoires in COVID-19. TCRdb keeps only in-frame clones here, not all; method: immunoSEQ multiplex PCR. The table has roughly 76,000 clones, around 89% seen once. Sequenced: PBMCs or T cells enriched from blood (not recorded which). These receptors were obtained from a woman aged 45-60 years with acute COVID-19. CDR3s leave out the opening cysteine and the closing phenylalanine or tryptophan. The D gene is left open where the match is weak. Clone size is given for some rows only: seen once, a few or many times, or a class if the clone is expanded.

j_call | clone_size | v_call | d_call | cdr3_length | cdr3_aa
TRBJ2-7 | - | TRBV7-9 | TRBD2 | 11 | ASSLVGGFEQY
TRBJ2-5 | - | TRBV10-3 | TRBD2 | 12 | AINSGSSQETQY
TRBJ2-1 | - | TRBV19 | TRBD2 | 14 | ASSLRTSGLYNEQF
TRBJ2-3 | - | TRBV5-1 | TRBD2 | 14 | ASSLGTSGSPDTQY
TRBJ1-1 | - | TRBV29-1 | - | 10 | SAGQTNTEAF
TRBJ1-1 | - | TRBV11-1 | - | 12 | ASSLGRRNTEAF
TRBJ1-1 | - | TRBV10-3 | TRBD1 | 12 | AITQGASGTEAF
TRBJ2-5 | - | TRBV21-1 | - | 12 | ASSNGGLEETQY
TRBJ1-3 | - | TRBV27 | TRBD1 | 13 | ASRSLGTGGNTIY
TRBJ2-7 | once | TRBV7-9 | TRBD2 | 13 | ASSPGLAGYGEQY
TRBJ1-5 | - | TRBV6-2/TRBV6-3 | TRBD1 | 13 | ASSLTGGSNQPQH
TRBJ2-1 | - | TRBV19 | TRBD2 | 15 | ASSRLAGGSSYNEQF
TRBJ1-2 | - | TRBV7-2 | - | 13 | ASSSVTGPNYGYT
TRBJ2-5 | - | TRBV5-1 | - | 11 | ASSLFLGETQY
TRBJ2-7 | - | TRBV27 | - | 9 | ASSSGHAWD
TRBJ2-2 | - | TRBV30 | - | 12 | AWIWKGDTGELF
TRBJ2-5 | - | TRBV10-3 | TRBD2 | 16 | AISAHQGLAGETETQY
TRBJ2-7 | - | TRBV7-3 | TRBD1 | 13 | ASSLTRGPNYEQY
TRBJ2-1 | - | TRBV11-2 | TRBD2 | 13 | ASSNSGGSYNEQF
TRBJ2-1 | - | TRBV7-2 | TRBD2 | 14 | ASSLTVPAGARKQF
TRBJ1-4 | - | TRBV19 | TRBD1 | 11 | ATSGQVGEKLF
TRBJ1-2 | - | TRBV11-3 | - | 13 | ASSLGAGSRYGYT
TRBJ2-3 | - | TRBV27 | TRBD2 | 13 | ASSLVSGVTDTQY
TRBJ1-1 | - | TRBV29-1 | - | 9 | SVPLAPEAF
TRBJ2-7 | - | TRBV5-1 | TRBD2 | 12 | ASSKTSGSREQY
TRBJ1-4 | - | TRBV19 | TRBD1 | 12 | ASSITGGFEKLF
TRBJ2-5 | - | TRBV5-5 | TRBD2 | 15 | ASSSLTGLAGIGTQY
TRBJ2-7 | - | TRBV6-5 | - | 12 | ASIPAGLSYEQY
TRBJ2-7 | - | TRBV11-3 | - | 10 | ASSLEGREQY
TRBJ2-5 | - | TRBV11-3 | - | 12 | ASSLGSSQETQY
TRBJ2-3 | - | TRBV29-1 | TRBD2 | 13 | SVINSGRAPDTQY
TRBJ1-2 | - | TRBV4-3 | - | 15 | ASSQDSAQGASSGYT
TRBJ1-1 | - | TRBV19 | - | 13 | ASSIDLGENTEAF
TRBJ2-1 | once | TRBV3-1/TRBV3-2 | TRBD2 | 13 | ASSQLAGVDNEQF
TRBJ2-2 | once | TRBV18 | - | 14 | ASSPPNRDGAGELF
TRBJ1-4 | - | TRBV21-1 | - | 18 | ASSTEISPGQDRTNEKLF
TRBJ2-7 | - | TRBV11-2 | TRBD2 | 14 | ASSLIGTSVSYEQY
TRBJ2-2 | - | TRBV29-1 | - | 13 | SVVGGFTNTGELF
TRBJ1-3 | - | TRBV25-1 | - | 13 | ASSELTGYGNTIY
TRBJ1-3 | once | TRBV19 | TRBD1 | 12 | ASSIWDRGNTIY
TRBJ2-1 | - | TRBV7-9 | TRBD2 | 12 | ASSGGGNYNEQF
TRBJ1-3 | - | TRBV6-5 | - | 12 | ASSRQSSGNTIY
TRBJ2-7 | - | TRBV9 | TRBD2 | 16 | ASSPGVGLAEGVYEQY
TRBJ2-4 | - | TRBV5-1 | - | 12 | ASSPGGTGGIQY
TRBJ1-3 | - | TRBV28 | - | 14 | ASSLWEDLSGNTIY
TRBJ1-1 | - | TRBV20-1 | TRBD1 | 12 | SASQNRGLSEAF
TRBJ2-2 | - | TRBV7-9 | - | 14 | ASSLAASLNTGELF
TRBJ2-1 | - | TRBV3-1/TRBV3-2 | - | 13 | ASSREARRHNEQF
TRBJ1-2 | - | TRBV14 | TRBD1 | 13 | ASSQTGAGNYGYT